A single sample gave rise to the 26 T cell receptor beta chains below, sequenced in a study of glioma-infiltrating T cells. Amplification of TCR alpha and beta CDR3 regions from RNA used iRepertoire nested multiplex PCR. TCRdb reprocessed the multiplex PCR reads via MiXCR and lists one record per CDR3 protein. The profile shows 20,000 to 25,000 distinct CDR3 sequences, under 30% of them singletons. Sequencing used glioma tissue, nonneoplastic brain tissue, or PBMCs (not recorded which). The receptors originated from a human donor with low-grade glioma or glioblastoma, undergoing nonglioma brain surgery, or in good health (not recorded which).

Within the sample, this clonotype is medium-sized (0.01 to 0.1%). The V call is TRBV20-1, the J call TRBJ2-2; no firm D call. The CDR3 contains 12 residues. V lost 0 bases, J lost 4 bases, and 3 bases lay in between. In germline, CDR1 is DFQATT, CDR2 SNEGSKA (reference sequence). The CDR3 DNA reads as TGCAGTGCTAGAGACGGCACCGGGGAGCTGTTTTTT. It specifies CSARDGTGELFF.

J is TRBJ2-5 and V is TRBV3-1, with 7 bases matching TRBD1. The CDR3 runs to 16 residues. Germline CDR1 and CDR2: LGHDT and YNNKEL (reference sequence). Trimming at V came to 4 bases and at J to 5 bases, leaving 13 bases not matched to a gene. CDR3 DNA: TGTGCCAGCAGCCGAATAAGTGTACAGGGGCAGGAGACCCAGTACTTC. Amino acids: CASSRISVQGQETQYF.

The chain carries TRBV7-2 and TRBJ2-3; D unresolved. Trimming took 2 bases from V and 0 from J, leaving 9 bases between them. Germline CDR1 SGHTA, CDR2 FQGNSA. The CDR3 consists of 15 residues. The CDR3 DNA reads as TGTGCCAGCAGCTTAAACTTGCTTAGCACAGATACGCAGTATTTT. Protein product: CASSLNLLSTDTQYF. Full variable domain (rest looked up from reference TRBV7-2 and TRBJ2-3): GAGVSQSPSNKVTEKGKDVELRCDPISGHTALYWYRQSLGQGLEFLIYFQGNSAPDKSGLPSDRFSAERTGGSVSTLTIQRTQQEDSAVYLCASSLNLLSTDTQYFGPGTRLTVL.

This clonotype was picked up many times. The chain combines TRBV6-1 with TRBJ2-5; D is possibly TRBD1 or TRBD2 (5 bases each). CDR1 is MNHNS and CDR2 is SASEGT in the germline V gene. The CDR3 loop spans 12 amino acids. V lost 6 bases, J lost 5 bases, and 10 bases lay in between. The CDR3 region is CASSWDAETQYF. The CDR3 DNA reads as TGTGCCAGCAGCTGGGACGCGGAGACCCAGTACTTC.

The rearrangement uses TRBV7-3 and TRBJ2-7; unclear D gene. V lost 6 bases to trimming and J lost 2 bases, with 17 bases between them. Germline CDR1 SGHTA, CDR2 FQGTGA. The CDR3 has 15 residues. DNA for the CDR3: TGTGCCAGCAGGCTGGCGGCGGATAACGCCTACGAGCAGTACTTC. Protein product: CASRLAADNAYEQYF.

The V and J genes are TRBV6-1 and TRBJ1-6; D call uncertain. Germline CDR1 and CDR2: MNHNS and SASEGT. Trimming removed 9 bases at V and 19 bases at J, with 25 bases between. This CDR3 spans 13 amino acids. Here the CDR3 reads CARRTGNNSPPHF. The CDR3 nucleotides read TGTGCCAGACGGACGGGGAATAATTCACCCCCACACTTT.

The V gene is TRBV29-1, the J gene TRBJ1-1, with D perhaps TRBD1 (5 bases). From germline, CDR1 is SQVTM and CDR2 ANQGSEA. The CDR3 extends over 13 amino acids. V was cut by 1 base and J by 2 bases, with 8 bases left in between. CDR3 loop: CSVEGDANTEAFF. As DNA, the CDR3 is TGCAGCGTTGAAGGGGACGCAAACACTGAAGCTTTCTTT.

This clonotype has only a few counts. V is TRBV7-9 and J is TRBJ2-3; 12 bases align to TRBD1. CDR1 and CDR2 (germline): SEHNR, FQNEAQ (reference sequence). This CDR3 is built from 14 residues. After removal of 5 bases from V and 13 bases from J, the junction contained 10 bases not matched to a gene. The CDR3 loop is CASSAGTGGVEEYF. CDR3 DNA sequence: TGTGCCAGCAGCGCCGGGACAGGGGGCGTGGAGGAGTATTTT.

Regarding this clonotype: The junction and the germline gene differ at one end; a read error may be behind it. The rearrangement uses TRBV27 and TRBJ2-5, with D perhaps TRBD2 (5 bases). Per germline, CDR1 MNHEY and CDR2 SMNVEV (reference sequence). CDR3 length equals 12 residues. Written as DNA, the CDR3 is TGTGCCAGCAGAGACTATGGAGAGACCCAGCACTTC. Residues: CASRDYGETQHF.

V and J are TRBV4-1 and TRBJ2-5; D tentatively fits TRBD1 or TRBD2 (5 bases each). V lost 0 bases, J lost 3 bases, and 11 bases lay in between. The CDR3 covers 15 residues. CDR1 is MGHRA, CDR2 YSYEKL, per germline. The CDR3, as DNA: TGCGCCAGCAGCCAAGATACGAGGGGCAAAGAGACCCAGTACTTC. Protein sequence: CASSQDTRGKETQYF.

By its share, this clonotype is medium-sized. The chain recombines TRBV20-1 with TRBJ2-5, with D unresolved. V was pared by 3 bases and J by 5 bases, with 7 bases between. Germline lookup yields CDR1 DFQATT and CDR2 SNEGSKA (reference sequence). This CDR3 comprises 11 residues. CDR3 nucleotide sequence: TGCAGTGCTAGGCTTTGGGAGACCCAGTACTTC. Residues: CSARLWETQYF.

About this clonotype itself: This may be a read error, as it is one base from a much larger clone. The chain recombines TRBV28 with TRBJ2-1; TRBD2 might be the D (7 bases). V lost 5 bases and J lost 7, with 15 bases in between. Germline V gene lookup returns CDR1 MDHEN and CDR2 SYDVKM. This CDR3 spans 14 amino acids. CDR3 in DNA: TGTGCCAGCAGTCTCCGGGGGGCGGGGAATGAGCAGTTCTTC. Translation gives CASSLRGAGNEQFF.

This clonotype was seen at least ten times. The chain links TRBV20-1 to TRBJ2-7; D remains ambiguous. Germline V lookup: CDR1 DFQATT, CDR2 SNEGSKA (reference sequence). Between the trimmed V and J ends, which lost 7 bases and 3 bases, there was a span of 13 bases. The CDR3 has 12 amino acids. This chain's CDR3 is CSVTAQDYEQYF. CDR3 sequence (DNA): TGCAGTGTTACCGCGCAGGACTACGAGCAGTACTTC.

This clonotype is medium-sized (0.01 to 0.1%) by share. J is TRBJ2-7 and V is TRBV20-1; D remains ambiguous. The germline gives CDR1 DFQATT, CDR2 SNEGSKA (reference sequence). This CDR3 comprises 10 residues. Trimming cost V 3 bases and J 5 bases, with 5 bases left between them. Written as DNA, the CDR3 is TGCAGTGCTAGTGGAAACGAGCAGTACTTC. Its protein is CSASGNEQYF.

This clonotype was seen at least ten times. This sequence joins TRBV7-2 and TRBJ2-3; D may be TRBD2 (5 bases). Germline V CDR1 and CDR2: SGHTA, FQGNSA. Between the trimmed V and J ends, which lost 0 bases and 4 bases, there was a span of 5 bases. The CDR3 loop spans 13 amino acids. CDR3 coding DNA: TGTGCCAGCAGCTTAGCCGGGGCAGATACGCAGTATTTT. It translates to CASSLAGADTQYF.

In its sample, this clonotype was seen many times. The rearrangement uses TRBV7-2 and TRBJ2-2; the match to TRBD1 covers 9 bases. V gave up 1 base and J gave up 1 base; unmatched junction bases: 1. Germline V lookup: CDR1 SGHTA, CDR2 FQGNSA. The CDR3 runs 16 residues. This CDR3 reads CASSLGGQGNTGELFF. In DNA, the CDR3 is TGTGCCAGCAGCTTAGGGGGACAGGGGAACACCGGGGAGCTGTTTTTT.

The genes are TRBV18 and TRBJ1-2; TRBD1 matches at 7 bases. Trimming removed 3 bases from V and 4 bases from J; junction bases left unmatched: 11. Germline V gives CDR1 KGHSH, CDR2 LQKENI. The CDR3 covers 16 residues. The CDR3 region is CASSPLPGQQSYGYTF. CDR3 sequence (DNA): TGTGCCAGCTCACCGCTTCCGGGACAGCAATCCTATGGCTACACCTTC.

There are a few counts of this clonotype. The chain couples TRBV5-1 to TRBJ2-5; 10 bases are shared with TRBD2. Germline V gives CDR1 SGHRS, CDR2 YFSETQ. The CDR3 totals 16 residues. The V and J ends lost 1 base and 1 base, in that order; junction bases with no gene match: 4. In DNA, the CDR3 is TGCGCCAGCAGCTTGAGCCTAGCGGGGGTCCAAGAGACCCAGTACTTC. This codes for CASSLSLAGVQETQYF.

This clonotype was observed many times. The chain uses TRBV7-2 and TRBJ2-5; no reliable D call. V lost 3 bases and J lost 0, with 11 bases in between. This CDR3 has 15 residues. Germline-derived CDR1 and CDR2 are SGHTA and FQGNSA. CDR3 region: CASSFTTPYQETQYF. CDR3 DNA sequence: TGTGCCAGCAGCTTCACTACGCCGTACCAAGAGACCCAGTACTTC. Filled out from reference TRBV7-2 and TRBJ2-5, the complete variable domain reads GAGVSQSPSNKVTEKGKDVELRCDPISGHTALYWYRQSLGQGLEFLIYFQGNSAPDKSGLPSDRFSAERTGGSVSTLTIQRTQQEDSAVYLCASSFTTPYQETQYFGPGTRLLVL.

This clonotype was observed a handful of times. This could be a read error, since a much larger clone is one nucleotide away. Given the absence of the conserved phenylalanine or tryptophan at the CDR3 end, a read error is likely. The chain combines TRBV6-2 or TRBV6-3 with TRBJ2-3; a weak D match, TRBD1 (6 bases). The CDR3 length is 14 residues. V was cut by 8 bases and J by 4 bases, with 16 bases left in between. Per germline, CDR1 MNHEY and CDR2 SVGEGT. The CDR3 spells CASGTSPRADTQYL. For the CDR3, the DNA is TGTGCCAGCGGGACATCACCTAGGGCAGATACGCAGTATCTT.

This clonotype was observed many times. This chain connects TRBV7-9 to TRBJ1-2; D uncertain. The CDR3 consists of 12 residues. Germline V gives CDR1 SEHNR, CDR2 FQNEAQ (reference sequence). Trimming removed 5 bases at V and 9 bases at J, with 13 bases between. The CDR3: CASSPRDLSYTF. The CDR3 DNA reads TGTGCCAGCAGCCCCCGCGATCTCAGCTACACCTTC. The full variable domain, in which reference TRBV7-9 and TRBJ1-2 provide the parts outside the CDR3, is DTGVSQNPRHKITKRGQNVTFRCDPISEHNRLYWYRQTLGQGPEFLTYFQNEAQLEKSRLLSDRFSAERPKGSFSTLEIQRTEQGDSAMYLCASSPRDLSYTFGSGTRLTVV.

The chain links TRBV11-2 to TRBJ1-1; D is unclear. The length of the CDR3 is 13 residues. The germline V gene encodes CDR1 SGHAT and CDR2 FQNNGV. V was shortened by 7 bases and J by 1 base, with 10 bases between the two germline ends. The CDR3 region has the DNA TGTGCCAGCAAATTATCGGGGAACACTGAAGCTTTCTTT. Amino acids: CASKLSGNTEAFF. Complete variable domain (other parts from reference TRBV11-2 and TRBJ1-1): EAGVAQSPRYKIIEKRQSVAFWCNPISGHATLYWYQQILGQGPKLLIQFQNNGVVDDSQLPKDRFSAERLKGVDSTLKIQPAKLEDSAVYLCASKLSGNTEAFFGQGTRLTVV.

Concerning this clonotype itself: A clone one base away is much larger, so this may be a read error. This chain connects TRBV28 to TRBJ1-6; no clear D. Per germline, CDR1 MDHEN and CDR2 SYDVKM. The CDR3 contains 15 residues. In DNA, the CDR3 is TGTGCCAGCAGTCCACCGGATACCTATAATACACCCCTCCACTTT. Its protein is CASSPPDTYNTPLHF.

This rearrangement joins TRBV3-1 to TRBJ2-7; tentatively, D is TRBD2 (5 bases). Trimming pared 3 bases from V and 4 bases from J, leaving 7 bases between. The CDR3 is 12 residues long. Germline V lookup: CDR1 LGHDT, CDR2 YNNKEL (reference sequence). CDR3 amino acids: CASSQTNYEQYF. The CDR3 DNA sequence: TGTGCCAGCAGCCAGACTAATTACGAGCAGTACTTC.

The V gene is TRBV7-6, the J gene TRBJ1-1, with D perhaps matching TRBD1 (5 bases). V shed 4 bases and J shed 3 bases, with 21 bases lying between them. Germline V gene data show CDR1 as SGHVS and CDR2 as FNYEAQ. This CDR3 is built from 17 residues. The CDR3: CASSSRRGAQGDTEAFF. The CDR3 nucleotides read TGTGCCAGCAGCTCCCGCCGTGGAGCCCAAGGGGACACTGAAGCTTTCTTT.

On this clonotype: Just one base apart from a much larger clone, this may be a read error. The chain has TRBV6-6 and TRBJ1-2, with D possibly matching TRBD1 (6 bases). From germline, CDR1 is MNHNY and CDR2 SVGAGI (reference sequence). The CDR3 runs to 13 residues. V shed 5 bases and J shed 4 bases, with 11 bases lying between them. Here the CDR3 DNA reads TGTGCCAGCAGTATCCGGGACACCTATGGCTACACCTTC. This sequence encodes CASSIRDTYGYTF.